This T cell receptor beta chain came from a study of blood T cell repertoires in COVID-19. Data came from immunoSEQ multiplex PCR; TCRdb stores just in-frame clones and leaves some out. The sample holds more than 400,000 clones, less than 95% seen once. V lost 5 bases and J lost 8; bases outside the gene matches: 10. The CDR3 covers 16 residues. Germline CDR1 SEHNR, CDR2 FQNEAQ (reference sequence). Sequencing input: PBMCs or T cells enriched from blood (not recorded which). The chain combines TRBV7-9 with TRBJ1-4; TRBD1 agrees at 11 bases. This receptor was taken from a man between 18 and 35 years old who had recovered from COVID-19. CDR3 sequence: CASSRMRTGGSEKLFF. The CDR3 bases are TGTGCCAGCAGCCGAATGAGGACAGGGGGCAGCGAAAAACTGTTTTTT.